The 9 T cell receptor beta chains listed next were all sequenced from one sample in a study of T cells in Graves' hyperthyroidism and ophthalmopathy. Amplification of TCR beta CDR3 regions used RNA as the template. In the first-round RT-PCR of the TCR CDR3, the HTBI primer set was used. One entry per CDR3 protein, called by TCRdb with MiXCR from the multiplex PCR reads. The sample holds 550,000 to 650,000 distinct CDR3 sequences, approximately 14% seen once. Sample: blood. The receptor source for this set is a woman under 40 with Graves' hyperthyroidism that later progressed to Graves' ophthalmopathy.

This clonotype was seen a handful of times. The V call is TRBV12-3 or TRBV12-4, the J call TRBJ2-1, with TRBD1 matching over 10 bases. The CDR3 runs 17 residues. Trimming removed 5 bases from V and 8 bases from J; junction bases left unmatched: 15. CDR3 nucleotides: TGTGCCAGCAGTCACTCAAGGACAGGGGGTTGGTCCTATGAGCAGTTCTTC. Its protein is CASSHSRTGGWSYEQFF.

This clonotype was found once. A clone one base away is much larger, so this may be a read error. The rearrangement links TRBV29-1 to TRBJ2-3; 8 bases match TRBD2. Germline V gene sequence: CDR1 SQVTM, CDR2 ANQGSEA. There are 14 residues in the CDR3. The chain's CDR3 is CSVEDRTSSDTQCF. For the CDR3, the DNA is TGCAGCGTTGAAGATAGGACTAGCTCAGATACGCAGTGTTTT.

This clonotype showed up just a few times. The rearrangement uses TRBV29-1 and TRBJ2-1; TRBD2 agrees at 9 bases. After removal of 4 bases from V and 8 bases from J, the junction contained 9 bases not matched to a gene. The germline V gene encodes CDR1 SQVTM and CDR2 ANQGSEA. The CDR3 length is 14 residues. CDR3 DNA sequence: TGCAGCGTTGTAGATAGCGGGAGAATGTATGAGCAGTTCTTC. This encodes CSVVDSGRMYEQFF.

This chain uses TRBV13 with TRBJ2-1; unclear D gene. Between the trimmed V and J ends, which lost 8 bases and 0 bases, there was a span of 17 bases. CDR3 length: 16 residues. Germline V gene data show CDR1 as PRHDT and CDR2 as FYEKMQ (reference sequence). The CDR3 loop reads CASSSGLRSSYNEQFF. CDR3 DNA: TGTGCCAGCTCCTCGGGCCTCCGGAGCTCCTACAATGAGCAGTTCTTC.

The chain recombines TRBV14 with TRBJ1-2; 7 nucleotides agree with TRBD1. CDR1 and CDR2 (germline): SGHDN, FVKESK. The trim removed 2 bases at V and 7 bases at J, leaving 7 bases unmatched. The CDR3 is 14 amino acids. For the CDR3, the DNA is TGTGCCAGCAGCCAACACGCAGGGGGAGCTGGCTACACCTTC. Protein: CASSQHAGGAGYTF.

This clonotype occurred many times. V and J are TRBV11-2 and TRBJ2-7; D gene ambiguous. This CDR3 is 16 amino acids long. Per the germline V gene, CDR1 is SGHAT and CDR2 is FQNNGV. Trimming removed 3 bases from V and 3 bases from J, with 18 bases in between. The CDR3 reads CASSFGLQEILYEQYF. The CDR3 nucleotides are TGTGCCAGCAGCTTCGGGCTCCAGGAAATACTCTACGAGCAGTACTTC.

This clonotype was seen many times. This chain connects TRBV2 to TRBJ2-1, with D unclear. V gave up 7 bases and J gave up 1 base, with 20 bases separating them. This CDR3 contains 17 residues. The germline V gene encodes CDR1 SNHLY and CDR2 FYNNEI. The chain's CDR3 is CASTLTRSPGSYNEQFF. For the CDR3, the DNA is TGTGCCAGCACCCTGACGAGGTCCCCGGGTTCCTACAATGAGCAGTTCTTC.

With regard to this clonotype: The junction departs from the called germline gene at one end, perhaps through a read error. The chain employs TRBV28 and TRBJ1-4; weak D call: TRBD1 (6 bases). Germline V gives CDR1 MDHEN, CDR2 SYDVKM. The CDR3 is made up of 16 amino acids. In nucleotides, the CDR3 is TGTGTCAGCAGTGGCACCGGGGCAGGGGCCGAAGAAAAACTGTTTTTT. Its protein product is CVSSGTGAGAEEKLFF.

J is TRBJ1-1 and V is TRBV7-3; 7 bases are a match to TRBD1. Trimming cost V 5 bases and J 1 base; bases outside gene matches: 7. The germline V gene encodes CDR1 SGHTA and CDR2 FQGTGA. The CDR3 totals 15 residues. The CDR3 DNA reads TGTGCCAGCAGCGTCGCCGGGACAGCGAACACTGAAGCTTTCTTT. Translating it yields CASSVAGTANTEAFF.